Ten or more counts support the clone carrying this T cell receptor (beta chain). Its antigen remains unidentified. This entry is derived from a study of regulatory T cells in long-lasting Graves disease. Study results and limitations: Persistent patients shared 2,741 public clonotypes among themselves. Newly diagnosed patients shared fewer, at roughly 970.

Through Arm-PCR of CDR3 regions and iRepertoire HTBI primers, TCR beta libraries were built. TCRdb re-called the multiplex PCR reads through MiXCR, storing one row per CDR3 protein. There are 300,000 to 450,000 distinct CDR3 sequences in the sample; about 16% occur only once, and approximately 22% lies in the top ten. The sample's time point: newly diagnosed GD, antithyroid drugs for less than 3 months. PBMC RNA was the source of the TCR library. The CDR3 spans 16 residues. Germline V gene lookup returns CDR1 GTSNPN and CDR2 SVGIG (reference sequence). The trim removed 0 bases at V and 4 bases at J, leaving 7 bases unmatched.

The sample consisted of peripheral blood mononuclear cells (PBMCs), taken at new diagnosis, from a patient treated with antithyroid drugs. The source of this sequence is a female donor with Graves disease. The V and J genes are TRBV30 and TRBJ2-1; 9 nucleotides align to TRBD2. CDR3 residues: CAWSVSGLAPYNEQFF. For the CDR3, the DNA is TGTGCCTGGAGTGTATCTGGACTAGCGCCATACAATGAGCAGTTCTTC.